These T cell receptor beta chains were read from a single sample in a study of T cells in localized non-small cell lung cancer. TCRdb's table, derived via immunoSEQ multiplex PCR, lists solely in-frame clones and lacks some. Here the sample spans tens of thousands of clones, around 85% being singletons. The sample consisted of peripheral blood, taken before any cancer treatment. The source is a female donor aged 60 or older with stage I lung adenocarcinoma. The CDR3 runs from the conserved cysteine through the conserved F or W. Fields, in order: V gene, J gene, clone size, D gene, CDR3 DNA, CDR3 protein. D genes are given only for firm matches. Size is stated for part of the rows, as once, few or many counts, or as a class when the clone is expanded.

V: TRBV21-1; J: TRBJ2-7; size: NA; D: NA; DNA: TGTGCCAGCAGCCTACCGGGACTAGAGGCTGGAGAGCAGTACTTC; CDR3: CASSLPGLEAGEQYF
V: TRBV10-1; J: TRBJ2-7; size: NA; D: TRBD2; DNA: TGCGCCAGCGTCGTGGCGGGAGGGCCCCACGAGCAGTACTTC; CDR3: CASVVAGGPHEQYF
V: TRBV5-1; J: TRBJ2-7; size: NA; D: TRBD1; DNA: TGCGCCAGCAGCCGTTTGCCCGGGGACAGCTACGAGCAGTACTTC; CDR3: CASSRLPGDSYEQYF
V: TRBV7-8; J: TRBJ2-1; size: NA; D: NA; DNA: TGTGCCAGCAGCTACACGGGACGGGGGAATGAGCAGTTCTTC; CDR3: CASSYTGRGNEQFF
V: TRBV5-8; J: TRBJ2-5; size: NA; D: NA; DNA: TGTGCCAGCAGACCTCAGGGTGGCCAAGAGACCCAGTACTTC; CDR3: CASRPQGGQETQYF
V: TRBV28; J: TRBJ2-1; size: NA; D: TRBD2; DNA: TGTGCCAGCAGTATACCGGGACTAGCGGACAATGAGCAGTTCTTC; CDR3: CASSIPGLADNEQFF
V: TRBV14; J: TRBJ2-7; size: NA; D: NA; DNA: TGTGCCAGCAGCCCCGCGTTGGGTGGGACAAGCTACGAGCAGTACTTC; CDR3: CASSPALGGTSYEQYF
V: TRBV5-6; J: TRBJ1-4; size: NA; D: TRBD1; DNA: TGTGCCAGCAGCTGGACAGGGACGAATGAAAAACTGTTTTTT; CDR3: CASSWTGTNEKLFF
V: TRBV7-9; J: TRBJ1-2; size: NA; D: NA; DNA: TGTGCCAGCAGCCCAGTTTTGAGCACCCACGGAGGCTATGGCTACACCTTC; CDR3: CASSPVLSTHGGYGYTF
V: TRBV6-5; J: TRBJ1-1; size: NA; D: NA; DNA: TGTGCCAGCAGCCGGGGGAGGGCTGAAGCTTTCTTT; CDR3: CASSRGRAEAFF
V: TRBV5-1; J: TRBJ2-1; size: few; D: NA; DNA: TGCGCCAGCAGCCGGGACTCCACCTCTATTTTGCAGTTCTTC; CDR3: CASSRDSTSILQFF
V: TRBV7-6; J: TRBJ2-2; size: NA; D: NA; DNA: TGTGCCAGCCCCCGAGGAGGAGCCTACACCGGGGAGCTGTTTTTT; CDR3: CASPRGGAYTGELFF
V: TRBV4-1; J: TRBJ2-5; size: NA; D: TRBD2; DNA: TGCGCCAGCAGCCAAGAGGGACTAGCGGGGGTGGAGACCCAGTACTTC; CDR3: CASSQEGLAGVETQYF